The 26 T cell receptor beta chains listed next were all sequenced from one sample in a study of beta chain features in type 1 diabetes. Sequencing targeted expressed TCRB transcripts, as all isolated RNA had been reverse transcribed. Sequencing used immunoSEQ multiplex PCR; TCRdb keeps in-frame clones, though not all of them. Of 200,000 to 250,000 clones in the sample, 27% are singletons; the top ten hold approximately 4%. Sequences were obtained from central memory CD4+ T cells from blood. These receptors came from a man under 40 in good health.

V gene TRBV25-1 combines with J gene TRBJ2-3; 9 bases line up with TRBD1. CDR3 size: 16 residues. CDR1 is MGHDK, CDR2 SYGVNS, per germline. Germline trimming cut 3 bases from V and 1 base from J; bases unmatched to any gene: 5. CDR3 bases: TGTGCCAGCAGTGAGCAGGGACAGGGTGGCACAGATACGCAGTATTTT. Amino acid sequence: CASSEQGQGGTDTQYF.

This clone was counted between two and nine times. The chain has TRBV6-5 and TRBJ2-7, with 7 nucleotides matching TRBD2. Germline CDR1 and CDR2: MNHEY and SVGAGI. The J segment lost 0 bases and the V segment lost 8 bases, leaving 4 bases of the junction unmatched. The CDR3 is 13 residues long. The CDR3 sequence is CASQERDSYEQYF. In nucleotides, the CDR3 is TGTGCCAGCCAAGAGCGGGACTCCTACGAGCAGTACTTC.

In its sample, this clone was seen a few times. This chain connects TRBV2 to TRBJ2-7, with 10 bases lining up with TRBD2. J gave up 2 bases and V 5 bases, and 3 bases lay outside the gene matches. In germline, CDR1 is SNHLY, CDR2 FYNNEI. The CDR3 runs 14 residues. CDR3 amino acids: CASSLAGVTYEQYF. The CDR3, as DNA: TGTGCCAGCAGTCTAGCGGGAGTCACCTACGAGCAGTACTTC.

This clone was detected a few times. The chain has TRBV29-1 and TRBJ2-1; the match to TRBD2 covers 15 bases. This CDR3 has 17 amino acids. J lost 0 bases, V lost 7 bases, and 7 bases had no gene match. The germline V gene encodes CDR1 SQVTM and CDR2 ANQGSEA. CDR3 sequence reads: CSAGTSGGTRSYNEQFF. The CDR3 nucleotides are TGCAGCGCCGGGACTAGCGGGGGGACCCGCTCCTACAATGAGCAGTTCTTC.

This clone was counted between two and nine times. V is TRBV29-1 and J is TRBJ1-1; D not certain. Germline V CDR1 and CDR2: SQVTM, ANQGSEA. The length of the CDR3 is 11 residues. The ends were cut back, 7 bases at V and 3 bases at J, with 9 bases in the middle. CDR3 sequence reads: CSAFTHTEAFF. The CDR3 coding sequence is TGCAGCGCTTTCACTCACACTGAAGCTTTCTTT.

The rearrangement joins TRBV6-5 to TRBJ2-7; D ambiguous. V dropped 4 bases and J dropped 0 bases, with 10 bases sitting between them. This CDR3 spans 14 amino acids. CDR1 and CDR2 (germline): MNHEY, SVGAGI. This chain's CDR3 is CASSLLGDSYEQYF. CDR3 in DNA: TGTGCCAGCAGTTTGCTTGGGGACTCCTACGAGCAGTACTTC.

There are a few counts of this clone. This sequence joins TRBV9 and TRBJ2-1; D is perhaps TRBD2 (6 bases). Germline V gene data show CDR1 as SGDLS and CDR2 as YYNGEE. Trimming removed 5 bases from V and 0 bases from J, with 12 bases in between. This CDR3 is 15 amino acids long. CDR3 in amino acids: CASSSGYSSYNEQFF. CDR3 in DNA: TGTGCCAGCAGTAGCGGATACAGCTCCTACAATGAGCAGTTCTTC.

The genes are TRBV28 and TRBJ1-2, with TRBD1 as a possible D gene (5 bases). The CDR3 contains 14 residues. Germline V lookup: CDR1 MDHEN, CDR2 SYDVKM. Trimming shortened V by 6 bases and J by 4 bases, and 15 bases separated the two germline ends. CDR3 in DNA: TGTGCCAGCAGGAGACACGGGACGGTCTATGGCTACACCTTC. Encoded protein: CASRRHGTVYGYTF.

J is TRBJ2-1 and V is TRBV2; TRBD2 aligns across 7 bases. J lost 2 bases, V lost 3 bases, and 4 bases had no gene match. Germline V gene sequence: CDR1 SNHLY, CDR2 FYNNEI. This CDR3 spans 15 amino acids. The CDR3 sequence is CASSEGRVPYNEQFF. The CDR3 coding sequence is TGTGCCAGCAGTGAGGGGAGGGTCCCCTACAATGAGCAGTTCTTC.

This clone is a singleton in its sample. The chain carries TRBV7-2 and TRBJ2-5; no reliable D call. V lost 1 base, J lost 2 bases, and 14 bases lay in between. This CDR3 contains 16 residues. Germline loops: CDR1 SGHTA, CDR2 FQGNSA. The CDR3 coding sequence is TGTGCCAGCAGCTTAGGGTTTGGCACGGAGCAAGAGACCCAGTACTTC. It is translated as CASSLGFGTEQETQYF.

This clone was seen at least ten times. The chain carries TRBV30 and TRBJ2-2; D is perhaps TRBD1 or TRBD2 (5 bases each). Germline assignment: CDR1 GTSNPN and CDR2 SVGIG (reference sequence). There are 14 residues in the CDR3. V was cut by 6 bases and J by 1 base, with 12 bases left in between. Here the CDR3 DNA reads TGTGCCTGCGGGACGGCAATGAACACCGGGGAGCTGTTTTTT. Encoded protein: CACGTAMNTGELFF. Filled out from reference TRBV30 and TRBJ2-2, the complete variable domain reads SQTIHQWPATLVQPVGSPLSLECTVEGTSNPNLYWYRQAAGRGLQLLFYSVGIGQISSEVPQNLSASRPQDRQFILSSKKLLLSDSGFYLCACGTAMNTGELFFGEGSRLTVL.

This clone occurred many times. V usage is TRBV5-1 and J usage is TRBJ2-1, with 8 nucleotides matching TRBD2. The V and J ends lost 0 bases and 5 bases, in that order; junction bases with no gene match: 7. The length of the CDR3 is 16 residues. The germline V gene has CDR1 SGHRS and CDR2 YFSETQ. CDR3 region: CASSLAGTRGHNEQFF. CDR3 sequence (DNA): TGCGCCAGCAGCTTGGCCGGGACTAGGGGCCACAATGAGCAGTTCTTC.

This clone was counted only a few times. This likely traces to a read error, being one base from a far larger clone. The chain carries TRBV7-9 and TRBJ2-6; D gene unclear. From germline, CDR1 is SEHNR and CDR2 FQNEAQ (reference sequence). Trimming removed 7 bases at V and 0 bases at J, with 13 bases between. The CDR3 loop spans 16 amino acids. DNA of the CDR3: TGTGCCAGCAACCCGGGCACCTACTCTGGGGCCAACGTCCTGACTTTC. This gives the protein CASNPGTYSGANVLTF.

The chain combines TRBV18 with TRBJ2-3; D possibly corresponds to TRBD1 (6 bases). CDR1 and CDR2 from the germline V gene are KGHSH and LQKENI. V was trimmed by 5 bases and J by 0 bases, leaving 12 bases between them. The CDR3 extends over 15 amino acids. CDR3 DNA: TGTGCCAGCTCATCCTCCGGGACAAGCACAGATACGCAGTATTTT. Translation: CASSSSGTSTDTQYF. Together with reference TRBV18 and TRBJ2-3, the CDR3 gives the full variable domain: NAGVMQNPRHLVRRRGQEARLRCSPMKGHSHVYWYRQLPEEGLKFMVYLQKENIIDESGMPKERFSAEFPKEGPSILRIQQVVRGDSAAYFCASSSSGTSTDTQYFGPGTRLTVL.

This clone turned up a few times. The V call is TRBV6-5, the J call TRBJ1-5, with D possibly being TRBD1 (5 bases). Germline V gene sequence: CDR1 MNHEY, CDR2 SVGAGI. This CDR3 is built from 14 residues. V gave up 4 bases and J gave up 4 bases, with 11 bases separating them. CDR3 region: CASSWSAGNQPQHF. CDR3 sequence (DNA): TGTGCCAGCAGTTGGTCCGCAGGGAATCAGCCCCAGCATTTT.

The J gene is TRBJ2-5, the V gene TRBV28; D gene unclear. Trimming cost V 6 bases and J 1 base, with 9 bases left between them. The germline V gene has CDR1 MDHEN and CDR2 SYDVKM. The CDR3 is 13 residues long. The CDR3 protein is CASRPGPQETQYF. CDR3 in DNA: TGTGCCAGCAGGCCCGGGCCCCAAGAGACCCAGTACTTC.

This clone was counted a few times. V usage is TRBV4-2 and J usage is TRBJ1-5; perhaps TRBD1 as D (6 bases). Trimming took off 0 bases at V and 16 bases at J, with 13 bases between the two ends. The CDR3 extends over 12 amino acids. Germline V gene lookup returns CDR1 LGHNA and CDR2 YNFKEQ. The CDR3 loop is CASSQDRRGLHF. In DNA, the CDR3 is TGTGCCAGCAGCCAAGATAGACGGGGGCTACATTTT.

The CDR3 bases are TGTGCCTGGAGTGTGGAGGGGCGCTCGAATGAAAAACTGTTTTTT. This encodes CAWSVEGRSNEKLFF. J is TRBJ1-4 and V is TRBV30; a weak D match, TRBD1 (5 bases). Trimming took 0 bases from V and 5 from J, leaving 13 bases between them. The CDR3 sequence is 15 residues long. In germline, CDR1 is GTSNPN, CDR2 SVGIG (reference sequence).

The chain links TRBV5-6 to TRBJ1-5, with D possibly TRBD1 on 5 matching bases. V lost 10 bases to trimming and J lost 0 bases, with 14 bases between them. The CDR3 has 14 residues. The germline V gene has CDR1 SGHDT and CDR2 YYEEEE. The CDR3, as DNA: TGTGCCTCCGGGACCTCTTATAGCAATCAGCCCCAGCATTTT. It encodes CASGTSYSNQPQHF.

The chain combines TRBV11-2 with TRBJ2-2; D is undetermined. Germline CDR1 reads SGHAT; CDR2 reads FQNNGV. This CDR3 comprises 15 residues. Trimming removed 2 bases at V and 4 bases at J, with 11 bases between. CDR3 amino acids: CASSLFSGPTGELFF. Written as DNA, the CDR3 is TGTGCCAGCAGCTTATTCTCGGGTCCCACCGGGGAGCTGTTTTTT.

This clone has just a few counts. This sequence joins TRBV11-2 and TRBJ2-3; the D gene is possibly TRBD2 (7 bases). V was cut by 5 bases and J by 9 bases, with 24 bases left in between. The CDR3 loop spans 16 amino acids. In germline, CDR1 is SGHAT, CDR2 FQNNGV. CDR3 amino acids: CASSRAGAAKGGTQYF. CDR3 DNA sequence: TGTGCCAGCAGCCGGGCGGGAGCGGCCAAAGGGGGGACGCAGTATTTT.

This clone appeared many times. The CDR3 nucleotides are TGCAGCGTTGAACACGGGTATGAGCAGTTCTTC. Its protein product is CSVEHGYEQFF. The rearrangement joins TRBV29-1 to TRBJ2-1; D is ambiguous. Trimming shortened V by 2 bases and J by 8 bases, and 7 bases separated the two germline ends. CDR3 length: 11 residues. From germline, CDR1 is SQVTM and CDR2 ANQGSEA.

V and J are TRBV14 and TRBJ1-1; no definite D call. Germline V gene lookup returns CDR1 SGHDN and CDR2 FVKESK. The CDR3 contains 14 residues. Trimming took 6 bases from V and 1 from J, leaving 12 bases between them. CDR3 sequence: CASSSSSGNTEAFF. The CDR3 DNA follows: TGTGCCAGCAGTTCCTCGTCGGGGAACACTGAAGCTTTCTTT. The variable domain in full, with the rest retrieved from reference TRBV14 and TRBJ1-1, is EAGVTQFPSHSVIEKGQTVTLRCDPISGHDNLYWYRRVMGKEIKFLLHFVKESKQDESGMPNNRFLAERTGGTYSTLKVQPAELEDSGVYFCASSSSSGNTEAFFGQGTRLTVV.

This chain links TRBV10-1 with TRBJ2-7, with D unclear. The germline V and J ends were trimmed by 0 bases and 12 bases, with 9 bases remaining between them. The CDR3 is 11 amino acids. Germline V lookup: CDR1 WNHNN, CDR2 SYGVQD (reference sequence). Here the CDR3 DNA reads TGCGCCAGCAGTGAGTCCGGTCATCTGTACTTC. Translation: CASSESGHLYF.

This clone came up a few times. The J gene is TRBJ2-7, the V gene TRBV7-9, with no clear D. CDR3 length: 12 amino acids. Trimming left V 9 bases short and J 1 base short, with 10 bases between. The V gene's germline CDR1 is SEHNR and CDR2 FQNEAQ (reference sequence). The CDR3 DNA is TGTGCCAGTTCCGCAGGATCCTACGAGCAGTACTTC. Its translation is CASSAGSYEQYF.

The sample holds many counts of this clone. The rearrangement joins TRBV18 to TRBJ2-2; 8 bases align to TRBD1. Germline loops: CDR1 KGHSH, CDR2 LQKENI. With V trimmed by 4 bases and J by 4 bases, 5 bases remained unmatched. The length of the CDR3 is 15 residues. CDR3 residues: CASSQRTGSTGELFF. CDR3 DNA: TGTGCCAGCTCACAACGGACAGGGAGCACCGGGGAGCTGTTTTTT.